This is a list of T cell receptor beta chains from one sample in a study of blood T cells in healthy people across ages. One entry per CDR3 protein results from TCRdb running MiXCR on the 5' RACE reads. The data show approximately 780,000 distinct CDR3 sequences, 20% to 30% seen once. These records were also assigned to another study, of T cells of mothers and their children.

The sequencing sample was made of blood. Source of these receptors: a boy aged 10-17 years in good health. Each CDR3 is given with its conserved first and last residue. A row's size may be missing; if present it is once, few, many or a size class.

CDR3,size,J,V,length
CSARDATGNEKLFF,few,TRBJ1-4,TRBV20-1,14
CASSTERGDAGITGELFF,few,TRBJ2-2,TRBV7-9,18
CASRPWTRGQDEQYF,few,.,TRBV6-1,15
CASSRGTSSTDTQYF,few,TRBJ2-3,TRBV14,15
CASRKGLAGGKGGADTQYF,.,TRBJ2-3,TRBV12-3/TRBV12-4,19
CASRKGLRRESTDTQYF,.,TRBJ2-3,TRBV2,17
CASSLHPGTALTNIQYF,few,TRBJ2-4,TRBV5-1,17
CASSESGQGTQYF,once,TRBJ2-5,TRBV10-2,13
CATRTASSYEQYF,.,.,TRBV6-1,13
CAWSYRGIYGYTF,.,TRBJ1-2,TRBV30,13